The clone carrying this T cell receptor beta chain was observed many times. Time point denoted: patch test 1, 2 weeks after DPC sensitization. The treatment was: therapeutic diphenylcyclopropenone sensitization with weekly scalp DPC. Blood sampling preceded each patch test application. Germline V gives CDR1 MRHNA, CDR2 SNTAGT. The CDR3 length is 16 residues. The V gene lost 10 bases and the J gene lost 1 base, with 21 bases spanning the gap. This sample was included in a study of human T cells and chemical hapten exposure. Turning to the study itself: Application of 0.01% DPC to the upper back was done by patch test, with a reading at 6 days.

TCRdb re-derived calls from the RACE reads in MiXCR, one entry per CDR3 protein. The repertoire includes some 400,000 distinct CDR3 sequences, more than 4.5% of them detected once, and about 2.2% sits in the top ten. The clonotype comes from a woman aged 45 to 65 with alopecia areata. Some clones in this sample may be carry-over from other donors' samples. The chain carries TRBV6-4 and TRBJ2-3; maybe TRBD1 (7 bases). The source was whole blood, collected in connection with sensitization to the hapten diphenylcyclopropenone (DPC). The CDR3 spells CATIRDSRGGTDTQYF. DNA for the CDR3: TGTGCCACCATCAGGGACTCCAGGGGGGGCACAGATACGCAGTATTTT.